This T cell receptor beta chain was obtained from a study of T cells in Graves' hyperthyroidism and ophthalmopathy. Whole-study findings and limits: Peripheral blood also featured most of the thyroid clonotypes expanded above 0.001.

There were TCR beta CDR3 regions amplified from RNA transcripts. First-round RT-PCR of the TCR CDR3 relied on the HTBI primer set. Via MiXCR, TCRdb re-called the multiplex PCR reads, giving one row per CDR3 protein. This table has about 290,000 distinct CDR3 sequences, over 12% appearing once. This clonotype was recorded at least ten times. The antigen is not known. The sequence was collected from a woman aged 50 to 60 with Graves' hyperthyroidism that later progressed to Graves' ophthalmopathy. Specimen: blood.

CDR3 sequence (DNA): TGTGCCAGCAGTCACGGGACAGGGGAGACAGATACGCAGTATTTT. This gives the protein CASSHGTGETDTQYF. This chain uses TRBV28 with TRBJ2-3; 10 nucleotides line up with TRBD1. V shed 5 bases and J 3 bases; nucleotides not matched to a gene: 5. The CDR3 is made up of 15 amino acids. Looked up from germline, CDR1 is MDHEN and CDR2 is SYDVKM.